The 13 T cell receptor beta chains listed next were all sequenced from one sample in a study of spatial heterogeneity in lung cancer. TCRdb reanalysed the 5' RACE reads using MiXCR and keeps one entry per CDR3 protein. The sample has roughly 24,000 distinct CDR3 sequences, roughly a tenth seen once. Time point defined: blood at routine non-recurrence follow-up after resection. This material consisted of PBMCs, taken at follow-up. Receptors were obtained from a male donor with early-stage non-small cell lung cancer.

Comments on this clonotype: The CDR3 does not close with the conserved phenylalanine or tryptophan, likely indicating a read error. It is unclear where the CDR3 begins or ends on the DNA, so no DNA is shown, and the CDR3 is as TCRdb lists it. The chain combines TRBV28 with TRBJ2-5; the table's TRBD1 call for D was not verified on the DNA. The CDR3 has 9 residues if both end residues are counted. Germline V gives CDR1 MDHEN, CDR2 SYDVKM. CDR3 residues: CARMDARGL.

This clonotype was counted only a few times. The chain uses TRBV6-1 and TRBJ2-3; possible D gene TRBD1, 6 bases. V lost 4 bases and J lost 6, with 17 bases in between. The CDR3 covers 15 residues. The germline gives CDR1 MNHNS, CDR2 SASEGT. The CDR3 region has the DNA TGTGCCAGCAGTGGGGACAAAGCCAGGGTCGATACGCAGTATTTT. Translation gives CASSGDKARVDTQYF.

This clonotype has at least ten counts. J is TRBJ2-5 and V is TRBV5-1, with 13 bases identical to TRBD2. V shed 4 bases, J shed 3 bases, and the junction held 3 bases outside the gene matches. Germline loops: CDR1 SGHRS, CDR2 YFSETQ. This CDR3 has 15 residues. CDR3 in amino acids: CASSRGLAGEETQYF. CDR3 nucleotides: TGCGCCAGCAGCCGAGGACTAGCGGGGGAAGAGACCCAGTACTTC.

This clonotype was counted between two and nine times. The J gene is TRBJ1-5, the V gene TRBV27; possibly TRBD1 for D (6 bases). The CDR3 consists of 15 residues. V was trimmed by 3 bases and J by 4 bases, leaving 13 bases between them. Germline lookup yields CDR1 MNHEY and CDR2 SMNVEV (reference sequence). The CDR3 spells CASSLATGRNQPQHF. CDR3 coding DNA: TGTGCCAGCAGTTTGGCTACAGGGCGGAATCAGCCCCAGCATTTT.

This clonotype was counted many times. The gene calls are TRBV5-4 and TRBJ2-1, with TRBD2 matching 15 bases. Trimming at V came to 4 bases and at J to 5 bases, leaving 7 bases not matched to a gene. CDR3 length equals 17 residues. CDR1 SGHNT and CDR2 YYREEE come from the germline V gene (reference sequence). The CDR3 region is CASSGGTSGGYNNEQFF. CDR3 nucleotides: TGTGCCAGCAGCGGCGGGACTAGCGGGGGGTACAACAATGAGCAGTTCTTC.

This clonotype was observed at least ten times. This chain joins TRBV4-3 and TRBJ2-6; possibly TRBD1 for D (6 bases). Trimming removed 0 bases from V and 0 bases from J, with 15 bases in between. Germline-derived CDR1 and CDR2 are LGHNA and YSLEER. CDR3 length equals 19 residues. In nucleotides, the CDR3 is TGCGCCAGCAGCCAAGATGTGGTCAGGGGCCGCTCTGGGGCCAACGTCCTGACTTTC. Its translation: CASSQDVVRGRSGANVLTF.

The chain is built from TRBV6-5 and TRBJ2-2; D perhaps matches TRBD2 (6 bases). The CDR3 is 12 amino acids. Germline V lookup: CDR1 MNHEY, CDR2 SVGAGI. V shed 6 bases and J shed 9 bases, with 11 bases lying between them. The CDR3 region is CASSRGGRELFF. CDR3 DNA: TGTGCCAGCAGCCGAGGCGGGAGGGAGCTGTTTTTT.

This clonotype has just a few counts. The gene calls are TRBV12-3 or TRBV12-4 and TRBJ2-7; the match to TRBD1 covers 8 bases. The CDR3 spans 14 residues. V gave up 6 bases and J gave up 3 bases; unmatched junction bases: 7. CDR3 residues: CASSTGQAYYEQYF. DNA of the CDR3: TGTGCCAGCAGCACGGGACAGGCGTACTACGAGCAGTACTTC.

This clonotype was observed a few times. This chain uses TRBV7-2 with TRBJ2-7; 10 positions match TRBD2. The J segment lost 2 bases and the V segment lost 6 bases, leaving 4 bases of the junction unmatched. The V gene's germline CDR1 is SGHTA and CDR2 FQGNSA. The CDR3 is made up of 14 amino acids. The CDR3 reads CASSLLAGTYEQYF. CDR3 DNA: TGTGCCAGCAGTTTACTAGCGGGGACCTACGAGCAGTACTTC.

This clonotype was recorded at least ten times. The rearrangement joins TRBV6-2 or TRBV6-3 to TRBJ2-2; 7 nucleotides agree with TRBD1. Per germline, CDR1 MNHEY and CDR2 SVGEGT. Trimming took 4 bases from V and 3 from J; bases not matched to a gene: 2. The CDR3 covers 14 residues. The CDR3 coding sequence is TGTGCCAGCAGTTTGACAGGGTACACCGGGGAGCTGTTTTTT. Protein product: CASSLTGYTGELFF.

This clonotype was seen a few times. The chain recombines TRBV24-1 with TRBJ2-1; 14 bases match TRBD2. The V gene end was trimmed by 1 base and the J gene end by 8 bases; junction bases not matched to a gene: 6. There are 17 residues in the CDR3. The V gene's germline CDR1 is KGHDR and CDR2 SFDVKD. The CDR3 protein is CATSDFGTSGGLDEQFF. CDR3 coding DNA: TGTGCCACCAGTGATTTCGGGACTAGCGGGGGTCTGGATGAGCAGTTCTTC.

The V call is TRBV7-9, the J call TRBJ2-3, with D uncertain. Germline values: CDR1 SEHNR, CDR2 FQNEAQ (reference sequence). This CDR3 region has 14 residues. Trimming took 5 bases from V and 6 from J, leaving 15 bases between them. The CDR3 DNA sequence: TGTGCCAGCAGCGTTAGGCAGATATCGGATACGCAGTATTTT. Translation gives CASSVRQISDTQYF. Variable domain in full (rest from reference TRBV7-9 and TRBJ2-3): DTGVSQNPRHKITKRGQNVTFRCDPISEHNRLYWYRQTLGQGPEFLTYFQNEAQLEKSRLLSDRFSAERPKGSFSTLEIQRTEQGDSAMYLCASSVRQISDTQYFGPGTRLTVL.

The chain couples TRBV7-2 to TRBJ2-5; a possible D gene is TRBD2 (5 bases). The CDR3 is made up of 14 amino acids. CDR1 and CDR2 from the germline V gene are SGHTA and FQGNSA. V gave up 2 bases and J gave up 4 bases, with 11 bases separating them. For the CDR3, the DNA is TGTGCCAGCAGCTTACGAGCGGTTCGAGAGACCCAGTACTTC. It specifies CASSLRAVRETQYF.